This T cell receptor (beta chain) originates from a study of spatial heterogeneity in lung cancer. This clonotype was observed at least ten times. Germline CDR1 and CDR2: SQVTM and ANQGSEA. V lost 3 bases, J lost 5 bases, and 10 bases stayed unmatched. The CDR3 has 15 residues. Every TCR cDNA molecule carried a tag that served as a unique molecular identifier. One entry per CDR3 protein, called by TCRdb with MiXCR from the 5' RACE reads. The data contain more than 45,000 distinct CDR3 sequences, roughly 5.7% of them singletons. Time point denoted: sample taken at primary tumor resection. The sequenced material consisted of unsorted whole RNA from tumor, nontumor lung or frozen PBMC.

This receptor was taken from a male donor with early-stage non-small cell lung cancer. The sequenced sample was PBMCs, obtained at surgery. This chain links TRBV29-1 with TRBJ2-7; TRBD1 matches at 10 bases. The CDR3 coding sequence is TGCAGCGTTGAGAGGACAGGGGGGGGCAGAAACGAGCAGTACTTC. It codes for CSVERTGGGRNEQYF.